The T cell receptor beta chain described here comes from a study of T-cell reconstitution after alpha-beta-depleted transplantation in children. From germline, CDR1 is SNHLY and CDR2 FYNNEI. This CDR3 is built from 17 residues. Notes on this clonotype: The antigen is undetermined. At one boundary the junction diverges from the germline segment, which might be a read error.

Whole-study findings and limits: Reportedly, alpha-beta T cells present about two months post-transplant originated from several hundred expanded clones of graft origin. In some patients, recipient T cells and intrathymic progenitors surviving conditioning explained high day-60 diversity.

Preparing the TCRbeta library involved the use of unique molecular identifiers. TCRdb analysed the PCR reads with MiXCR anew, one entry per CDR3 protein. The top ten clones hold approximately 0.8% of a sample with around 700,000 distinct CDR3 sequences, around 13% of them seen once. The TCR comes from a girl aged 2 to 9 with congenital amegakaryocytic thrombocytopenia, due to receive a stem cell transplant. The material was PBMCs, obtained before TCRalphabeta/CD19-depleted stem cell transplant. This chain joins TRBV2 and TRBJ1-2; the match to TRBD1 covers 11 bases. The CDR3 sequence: CASSRPGQGGPNYGSTF. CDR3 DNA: TGTGCCAGCAGCCGACCGGGACAGGGGGGGCCTAACTATGGCTCCACCTTC. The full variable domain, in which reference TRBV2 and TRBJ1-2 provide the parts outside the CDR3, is EPEVTQTPSHQVTQMGQEVILRCVPISNHLYFYWYRQILGQKVEFLVSFYNNEISEKSEIFDDQFSVERPDGSNFTLKIRSTKLEDSAMYFCASSRPGQGGPNYGSTFGSGTRLTVV.